This TCR beta chain stems from a study of regulatory and conventional T cells in RAG deficiency. Study-wide findings and caveats: In Omenn syndrome, sorted "Tregs" may be peripherally activated cells. Compared with controls, unique Treg TCR beta sequences dropped around 100-fold in Omenn syndrome and CID/AS.

With respect to this clone: What it binds is not known. The sample contains more than one DNA sequence encoding this CDR3.

The sorted regulatory T cells were CD4+, CD25-high and CD127-low, with genomic DNA sequenced. Germline CDR1 MNHNY, CDR2 SVGAGI (reference sequence). CDR3 length equals 13 residues. V gave up 8 bases and J gave up 7 bases, with 12 bases separating them. TCRdb keeps only in-frame clones here, not all; method: immunoSEQ multiplex PCR. Of some 28,000 clones listed, around nine tenths are singletons. These same records also appear under a second study, on regulatory T cells. That paper notes: Primers: 52 TRBV forward and 13 TRBJ reverse. Regulatory T cells showed the strongest V-J pair restriction and V/J gene skewing among patient repertoires.

This clonotype was obtained from a human donor in good health. The genes are TRBV6-6 and TRBJ1-6; D is unclear. The source material was Tregs sorted from blood. The CDR3 protein is CASLGRKNSPLHF. The CDR3 nucleotides are TGTGCCAGCCTAGGACGGAAGAATTCACCCCTCCACTTT.